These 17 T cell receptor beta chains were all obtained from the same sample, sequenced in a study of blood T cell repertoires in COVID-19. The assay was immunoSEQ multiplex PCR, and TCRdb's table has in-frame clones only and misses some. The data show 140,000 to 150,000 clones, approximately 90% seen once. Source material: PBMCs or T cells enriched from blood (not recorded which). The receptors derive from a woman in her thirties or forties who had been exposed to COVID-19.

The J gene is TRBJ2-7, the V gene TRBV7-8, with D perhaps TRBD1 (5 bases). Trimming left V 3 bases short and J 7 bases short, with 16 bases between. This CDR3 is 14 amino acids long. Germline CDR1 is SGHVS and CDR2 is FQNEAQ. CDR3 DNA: TGTGCCAGCAGCTTTGGGGCGCGATTAGGGGAGCAGTACTTC. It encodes CASSFGARLGEQYF.

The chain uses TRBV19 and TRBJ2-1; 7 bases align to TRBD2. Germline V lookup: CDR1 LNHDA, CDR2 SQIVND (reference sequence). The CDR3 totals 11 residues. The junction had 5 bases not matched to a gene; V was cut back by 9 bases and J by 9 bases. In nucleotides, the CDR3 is TGTGCCAGCACTAGCGTCGGTGAGCAGTTCTTC. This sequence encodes CASTSVGEQFF.

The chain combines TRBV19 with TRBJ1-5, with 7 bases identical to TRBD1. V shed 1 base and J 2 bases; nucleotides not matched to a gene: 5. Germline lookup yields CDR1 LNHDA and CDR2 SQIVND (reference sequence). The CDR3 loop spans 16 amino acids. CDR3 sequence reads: CASSIGRGDRNQPQHF. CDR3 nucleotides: TGTGCCAGTAGTATAGGCAGGGGGGATCGCAATCAGCCCCAGCATTTT.

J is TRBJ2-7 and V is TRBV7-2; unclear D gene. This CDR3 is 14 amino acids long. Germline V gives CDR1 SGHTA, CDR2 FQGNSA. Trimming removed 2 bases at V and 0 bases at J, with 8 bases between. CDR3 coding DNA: TGTGCCAGCAGCTTATATAGCAACTCCTACGAGCAGTACTTC. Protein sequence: CASSLYSNSYEQYF. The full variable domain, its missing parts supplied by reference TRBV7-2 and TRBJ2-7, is GAGVSQSPSNKVTEKGKDVELRCDPISGHTALYWYRQSLGQGLEFLIYFQGNSAPDKSGLPSDRFSAERTGGSVSTLTIQRTQQEDSAVYLCASSLYSNSYEQYFGPGTRLTVT.

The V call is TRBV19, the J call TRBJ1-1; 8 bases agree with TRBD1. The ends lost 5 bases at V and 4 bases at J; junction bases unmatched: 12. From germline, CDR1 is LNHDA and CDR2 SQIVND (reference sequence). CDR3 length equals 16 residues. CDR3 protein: CASSSPRGRSVTEAFF. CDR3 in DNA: TGTGCCAGTAGTTCTCCCAGGGGGCGTTCGGTCACTGAAGCTTTCTTT.

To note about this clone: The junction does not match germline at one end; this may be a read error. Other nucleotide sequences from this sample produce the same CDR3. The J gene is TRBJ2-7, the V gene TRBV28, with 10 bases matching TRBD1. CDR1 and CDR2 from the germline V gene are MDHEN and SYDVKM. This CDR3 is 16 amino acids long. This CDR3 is CASSSPETGGFYEQYF. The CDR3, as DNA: TGCGCCAGCAGTTCCCCCGAGACAGGGGGCTTCTACGAGCAGTACTTC.

The CDR3 protein is CASSSEREKLFF. CDR3 in DNA: TGTGCCAGCAGTTCGGAGAGGGAAAAACTGTTTTTT. The V gene is TRBV12-3 or TRBV12-4, the J gene TRBJ1-4, with no clear D. Trimming left V 4 bases short and J 8 bases short, with 8 bases between. The CDR3 length is 12 residues.

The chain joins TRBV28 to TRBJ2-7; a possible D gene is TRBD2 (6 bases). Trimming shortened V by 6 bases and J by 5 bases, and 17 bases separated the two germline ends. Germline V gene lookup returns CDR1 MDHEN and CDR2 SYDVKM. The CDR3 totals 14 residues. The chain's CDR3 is CASSAPLARHEQYF. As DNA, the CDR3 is TGTGCCAGCAGCGCCCCCCTAGCGAGGCACGAGCAGTACTTC.

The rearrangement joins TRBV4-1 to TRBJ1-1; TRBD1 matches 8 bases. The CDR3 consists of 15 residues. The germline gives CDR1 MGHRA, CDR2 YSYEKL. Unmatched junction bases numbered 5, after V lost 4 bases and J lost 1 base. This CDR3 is CASSLEGQGNTEAFF. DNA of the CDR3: TGCGCCAGCAGCCTAGAAGGACAGGGGAACACTGAAGCTTTCTTT.

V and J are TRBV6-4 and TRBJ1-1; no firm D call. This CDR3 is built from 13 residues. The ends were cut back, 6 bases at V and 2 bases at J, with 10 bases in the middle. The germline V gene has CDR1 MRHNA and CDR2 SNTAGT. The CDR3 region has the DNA TGTGCCAGCAGCCGGACTGATAACACTGAAGCTTTCTTT. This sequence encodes CASSRTDNTEAFF.

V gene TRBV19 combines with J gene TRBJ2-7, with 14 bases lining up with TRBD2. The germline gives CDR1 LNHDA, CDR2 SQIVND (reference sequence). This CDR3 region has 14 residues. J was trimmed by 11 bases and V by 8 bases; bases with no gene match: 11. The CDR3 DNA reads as TGTGCCAGTGGGGGGTCGGGACTAGCGGGAGCAGAGTACTTC. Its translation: CASGGSGLAGAEYF.

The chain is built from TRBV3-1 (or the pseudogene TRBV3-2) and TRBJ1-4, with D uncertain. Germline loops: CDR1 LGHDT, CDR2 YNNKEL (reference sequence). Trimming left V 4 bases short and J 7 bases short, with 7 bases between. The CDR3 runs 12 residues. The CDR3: CASSPFSEKLFF. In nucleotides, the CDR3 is TGTGCCAGCAGCCCGTTTTCTGAAAAACTGTTTTTT.

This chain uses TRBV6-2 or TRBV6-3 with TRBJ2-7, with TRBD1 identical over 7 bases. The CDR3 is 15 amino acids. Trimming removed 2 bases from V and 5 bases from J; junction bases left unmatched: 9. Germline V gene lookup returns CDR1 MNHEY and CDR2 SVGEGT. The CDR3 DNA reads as TGTGCCAGCAGTTACCTTGGAACAGGGGTCAACGAGCAGTACTTC. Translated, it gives CASSYLGTGVNEQYF.

CDR3 residues: CASSVVRGGQETQYF. The CDR3 region has the DNA TGTGCCAGCAGCGTAGTGCGGGGGGGACAAGAGACCCAGTACTTC. The V and J genes are TRBV9 and TRBJ2-5, with 9 bases identical to TRBD2. Trimming took 0 bases from V and 2 from J; bases not matched to a gene: 2. Germline V CDR1 and CDR2: SGDLS, YYNGEE. The CDR3 extends over 15 amino acids.

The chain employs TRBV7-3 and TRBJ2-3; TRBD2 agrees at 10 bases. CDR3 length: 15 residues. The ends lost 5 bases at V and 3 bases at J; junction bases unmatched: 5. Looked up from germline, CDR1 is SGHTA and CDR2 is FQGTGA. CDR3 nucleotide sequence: TGTGCCAGCAGCCCTAGCGGGGGATGGACAGATACGCAGTATTTT. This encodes CASSPSGGWTDTQYF.

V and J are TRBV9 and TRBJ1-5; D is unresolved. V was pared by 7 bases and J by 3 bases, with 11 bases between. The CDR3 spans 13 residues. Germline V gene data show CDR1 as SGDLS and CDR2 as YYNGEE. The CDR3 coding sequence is TGTGCCAGCTCCCCCGGAGCCAATCAGCCCCAGCATTTT. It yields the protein CASSPGANQPQHF.

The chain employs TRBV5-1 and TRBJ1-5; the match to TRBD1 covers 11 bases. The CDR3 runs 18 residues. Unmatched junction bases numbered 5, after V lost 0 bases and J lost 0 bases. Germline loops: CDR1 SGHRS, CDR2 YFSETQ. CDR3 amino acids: CASSLGDRGSYSNQPQHF. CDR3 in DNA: TGCGCCAGCAGCTTGGGGGACAGGGGGTCTTATAGCAATCAGCCCCAGCATTTT.